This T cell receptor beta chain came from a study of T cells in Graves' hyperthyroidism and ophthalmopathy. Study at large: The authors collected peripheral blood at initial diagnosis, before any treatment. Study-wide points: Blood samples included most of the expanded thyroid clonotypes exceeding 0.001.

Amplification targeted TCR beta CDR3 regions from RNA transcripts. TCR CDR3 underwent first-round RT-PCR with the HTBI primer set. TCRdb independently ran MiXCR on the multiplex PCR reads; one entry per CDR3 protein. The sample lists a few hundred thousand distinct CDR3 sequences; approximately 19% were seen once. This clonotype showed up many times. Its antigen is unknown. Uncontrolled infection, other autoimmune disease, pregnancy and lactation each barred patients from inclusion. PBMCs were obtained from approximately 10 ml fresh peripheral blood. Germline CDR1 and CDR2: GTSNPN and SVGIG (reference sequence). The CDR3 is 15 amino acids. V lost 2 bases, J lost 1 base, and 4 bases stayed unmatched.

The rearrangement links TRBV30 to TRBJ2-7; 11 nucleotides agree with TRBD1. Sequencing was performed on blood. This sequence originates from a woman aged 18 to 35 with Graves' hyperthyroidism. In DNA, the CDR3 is TGTGCCTGGAGTATCCGGGACAGGGGGTCCTACGAGCAGTACTTC. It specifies CAWSIRDRGSYEQYF.